The clone carrying this T cell receptor (beta chain) has a handful of counts. Its antigen is still unknown. CDR1 is DFQATT and CDR2 is SNEGSKA in the germline V gene (reference sequence). The CDR3 length is 13 residues. The trim removed 6 bases at V and 4 bases at J, leaving 6 bases unmatched. This sample stems from a study of T cells after yellow fever vaccination. About the research overall: For low cell numbers, libraries were made with SMART-Seq v4 Ultra Low Input. Findings and limits, study-wide: The study noted that FACS-sorted repertoires could contain abundant clonotypes contaminating from the bulk population. Overlap between CD4 and CD8 compartments was detected for a small share of clonotypes. The booster saw the reappearance of most primary-vaccination clones (approximately 97% CD4, about 90% CD8).

TCRdb reanalysed the 5' RACE reads using MiXCR and keeps one entry per CDR3 protein. Here the sample spans about 350,000 distinct CDR3 sequences, around 8.1% being singletons. The chain recombines TRBV20-1 with TRBJ2-3; TRBD2 agrees at 8 bases. The sequenced sample was PBMCs, obtained roughly 45 days after the first yellow fever vaccination. The sequence came from a young man who received the YFV17D yellow fever vaccine. The CDR3 nucleotides read TGCAGTGCCATCGGGGGGGCATCAGATACGCAGTATTTT. Protein: CSAIGGASDTQYF.